The 14 T cell receptor beta chains given below trace back to one sample, sequenced in a study of T-cell reconstitution after alpha-beta-depleted transplantation in children. During its preparation, the TCRbeta library received unique molecular identifiers. TCRdb ran MiXCR on the PCR reads and lists one entry per CDR3 protein. The profile covers fewer than 550,000 distinct CDR3 sequences, with approximately 11% appearing a single time and 4.5% to 7% taken by the ten largest. The sequenced sample was PBMCs from the stem cell graft donor, obtained from the stem cell graft. The receptor source for this set is a human donor who donated a stem cell graft to a child with acute myeloid leukemia.

The rearrangement links TRBV5-1 to TRBJ2-1, with D possibly matching TRBD1 (5 bases). The CDR3 extends over 13 amino acids. V lost 0 bases, J lost 8 bases, and 9 bases lay in between. CDR1 SGHRS and CDR2 YFSETQ come from the germline V gene. CDR3 nucleotides: TGCGCCAGCAGCTTGGAAGGGGTCGATGAGCAGTTCTTC. As protein: CASSLEGVDEQFF.

The V and J genes are TRBV6-5 and TRBJ2-7; the match to TRBD2 covers 11 bases. This CDR3 contains 15 residues. The V and J ends lost 6 bases and 4 bases, in that order; junction bases with no gene match: 8. Germline lookup yields CDR1 MNHEY and CDR2 SVGAGI. This CDR3 is CASSSGLAGPYEQYF. The CDR3 DNA reads as TGTGCCAGCAGCTCTGGACTAGCGGGCCCTTACGAGCAGTACTTC.

The chain carries TRBV9 and TRBJ2-7; TRBD1 might be the D (6 bases). Germline values: CDR1 SGDLS, CDR2 YYNGEE. CDR3 length: 14 residues. V lost 2 bases and J 0 bases, leaving 9 bases between the germline ends. CDR3 coding DNA: TGTGCCAGCAGCGTCGGGACACTCTCCTACGAGCAGTACTTC. Its translation: CASSVGTLSYEQYF.

The chain has TRBV29-1 and TRBJ2-6, with D maybe TRBD1 (5 bases). Germline CDR1 and CDR2: SQVTM and ANQGSEA. This CDR3 region has 16 residues. V was clipped by 3 bases and J by 1 base, with 13 bases between them. The CDR3 nucleotides read TGCAGCGTTGAGGCAGGGATACCATCTGGGGCCAACGTCCTGACTTTC. Protein product: CSVEAGIPSGANVLTF.

The CDR3 DNA reads TGCGCCAGCAGCTTAGAACAGGGGTTCCCTTACAATGAGCAGTTCTTC. As protein: CASSLEQGFPYNEQFF. J is TRBJ2-1 and V is TRBV5-1; 7 bases are a match to TRBD1. This CDR3 is built from 16 residues. V lost 2 bases and J lost 4; bases outside the gene matches: 9. Per germline, CDR1 SGHRS and CDR2 YFSETQ.

The CDR3 reads CASSESNIVAFF. CDR3 DNA sequence: TGTGCCAGCAGTGAGTCCAACATTGTGGCTTTCTTT. The chain uses TRBV12-3 or TRBV12-4 and TRBJ1-1; D remains unclear. The CDR3 is 12 amino acids. V lost 5 bases to trimming and J lost 11 bases, with 15 bases between them.

The rearrangement uses TRBV20-1 and TRBJ2-1; 9 positions match TRBD1. This CDR3 contains 14 residues. CDR1 is DFQATT, CDR2 SNEGSKA, per germline (reference sequence). After removal of 6 bases from V and 4 bases from J, the junction contained 7 bases not matched to a gene. The CDR3 nucleotides are TGCAGTGCAGAACGACAGGGGGTTTACAATGAGCAGTTCTTC. Translating gives CSAERQGVYNEQFF.

This clonotype was detected only a few times. The CDR3 region has the DNA TGTGCCAGTAGTAAGGGACTAGCGGGAGCATCCTACGAGCAGTACTTC. Translation gives CASSKGLAGASYEQYF. The V call is TRBV19, the J call TRBJ2-7; 14 bases line up with TRBD2. The CDR3 totals 16 residues. Trimming cost V 4 bases and J 1 base; bases outside gene matches: 3. Per germline, CDR1 LNHDA and CDR2 SQIVND (reference sequence).

This clonotype was observed a handful of times. The chain links TRBV16 to TRBJ1-5; 9 bases are shared with TRBD1. The CDR3 is 15 amino acids. Per the germline V gene, CDR1 is KGHSY and CDR2 is FQNENV. V was pared by 6 bases and J by 2 bases, with 5 bases of the junction left unmatched. CDR3 nucleotides: TGTGCCAGCAGTCGGACAGGGGTGGGCAATCAGCCCCAGCATTTT. This gives the protein CASSRTGVGNQPQHF.

CDR3 bases: TGTGCCAGCAGCTTAACCCAGCGGGAGGGATACAATGAGCAGTTCTTC. Protein product: CASSLTQREGYNEQFF. This chain uses TRBV7-3 with TRBJ2-1, with 10 bases that match TRBD2. The V gene end was trimmed by 0 bases and the J gene end by 4 bases; junction bases not matched to a gene: 3. CDR3 length: 16 residues. Germline V gives CDR1 SGHTA, CDR2 FQGTGA.

V is TRBV29-1 and J is TRBJ2-1; TRBD1 matches at 7 bases. Germline CDR1 and CDR2: SQVTM and ANQGSEA. There are 13 residues in the CDR3. Losses at the gene ends were 3 bases for V and 2 bases for J; bases not matched to a gene: 1. CDR3 in DNA: TGCAGCGTTGACACAGGGGCCTACAATGAGCAGTTCTTC. This translates into CSVDTGAYNEQFF.

This rearrangement joins TRBV6-4 to TRBJ2-3; maybe TRBD2 (6 bases). Germline values: CDR1 MRHNA, CDR2 SNTAGT. Deletions cut 0 bases from V and 6 bases from J, with 10 bases between. The length of the CDR3 is 14 residues. DNA for the CDR3: TGTGCCAGCAGTGACTCGGGACTCGCGGATACGCAGTATTTT. It specifies CASSDSGLADTQYF.

The chain carries TRBV7-2 and TRBJ2-3; tentative D call: TRBD1 (6 bases). Germline loops: CDR1 SGHTA, CDR2 FQGNSA. There are 12 residues in the CDR3. Trimming removed 6 bases at V and 6 bases at J, with 10 bases between. DNA for the CDR3: TGTGCCAGCAGAGTCAGGGGCGATACGCAGTATTTT. It translates to CASRVRGDTQYF.

This rearrangement joins TRBV12-3 or TRBV12-4 to TRBJ2-2; TRBD2 aligns across 8 bases. This CDR3 has 14 residues. Losses at the gene ends were 6 bases for V and 2 bases for J; bases not matched to a gene: 2. Here the CDR3 reads CASSTSGNTGELFF. The CDR3 nucleotides are TGTGCCAGCAGCACTAGCGGCAACACCGGGGAGCTGTTTTTT.